Included here is one TCR beta chain sequence, with context. Antigen specificity is unknown. TCRdb re-called the reads with MiXCR, one entry per CDR3 protein. The sample includes about 740,000 distinct CDR3 sequences, 35% to 45% of them seen just once. Trimming took off 2 bases at V and 0 bases at J, with 10 bases between the two ends. From germline, CDR1 is ENHRY and CDR2 SYGVKD. This CDR3 comprises 15 residues. This sample was included in a study of T cell repertoires in cytomegalovirus infection. Study-level information: Indications came from public TCR beta signatures; they pointed to CMV infection and to a matching HLA type. Study-wide findings and caveats: Carriers of CMV and the relevant HLA type were discriminated by public TCR beta frequency.

The rearrangement links TRBV10-3 to TRBJ1-1; D is unresolved. The receptor was isolated from a human donor in good health (CMV status not recorded). Some clones in this sample may be carry-over from other donors' samples. The specimen sequenced was PBMCs. CDR3 in amino acids: CAISESRLMNTEAFF. The CDR3 region has the DNA TGTGCCATCAGTGAGAGCAGGCTGATGAACACTGAAGCTTTCTTT.